The 9 T cell receptor beta chains presented below share a single source sample, sequenced in a study of siplizumab effects on memory and regulatory T cells. Profiling relied on immunoSEQ multiplex PCR, and the TCRdb table lists in-frame clones only, not all of them. The sample has some 100,000 clones, more than 90% seen once. Sequenced sample: CD4+ T cells sorted from blood. Receptors were obtained from a human donor in good health. Some clones in this sample may be carry-over from other donors' samples.

The chain has TRBV4-2 and TRBJ1-5; D gene uncertain. V lost 0 bases and J 1 base, leaving 16 bases between the germline ends. Germline lookup yields CDR1 LGHNA and CDR2 YNFKEQ. This CDR3 region has 18 residues. CDR3 in amino acids: CASSQDRGWRRSNQPQHF. In DNA form, the CDR3 reads TGTGCCAGCAGCCAAGATCGTGGATGGAGGCGGAGCAATCAGCCCCAGCATTTT.

V gene TRBV5-1 combines with J gene TRBJ2-7; D unclear. Germline V lookup: CDR1 SGHRS, CDR2 YFSETQ. Deletions cut 0 bases from V and 2 bases from J, with 6 bases between. This CDR3 region has 13 residues. For the CDR3, the DNA is TGCGCCAGCAGCTTGGCACAGACCTACGAGCAGTACTTC. The encoded protein is CASSLAQTYEQYF.

The chain uses TRBV6-5 and TRBJ1-1; D gene ambiguous. V was pared by 9 bases and J by 1 base, with 12 bases between. The CDR3 loop spans 13 amino acids. CDR1 and CDR2 (germline): MNHEY, SVGAGI. DNA of the CDR3: TGTGCCAGTCACCGCAGGAGGAACACTGAAGCTTTCTTT. It specifies CASHRRRNTEAFF.

This rearrangement joins TRBV18 to TRBJ2-1; 11 nucleotides agree with TRBD2. V trimming: 1 base; J trimming: 2 bases; junction bases outside the gene matches: 1. The CDR3 is 16 amino acids. Germline V gene sequence: CDR1 KGHSH, CDR2 LQKENI. The CDR3 here is CASSPLAGGAYNEQFF. CDR3 DNA: TGTGCCAGCTCACCACTAGCGGGAGGGGCCTACAATGAGCAGTTCTTC.

The chain recombines TRBV10-1 with TRBJ2-6; TRBD1 might be the D (6 bases). Germline V gene lookup returns CDR1 WNHNN and CDR2 SYGVQD (reference sequence). Between the trimmed V and J ends, which lost 3 bases and 4 bases, there was a span of 10 bases. The CDR3 totals 15 residues. CDR3 coding DNA: TGCGCCAGCAGTGATGGGGGCAGCGGGGCCAACGTCCTGACTTTC. This sequence encodes CASSDGGSGANVLTF.

This sequence joins TRBV2 and TRBJ2-2; tentatively, D is TRBD2 (5 bases). Germline V CDR1 and CDR2: SNHLY, FYNNEI. The CDR3 length is 18 residues. V shed 3 bases and J shed 9 bases, with 26 bases lying between them. The CDR3 spells CASSDYYGGGGLSWELFF. CDR3 nucleotides: TGTGCCAGCAGTGATTACTATGGTGGCGGAGGACTTAGTTGGGAGCTGTTTTTT.

This rearrangement joins TRBV5-5 to TRBJ2-5, with D hard to call. The CDR3 loop spans 13 amino acids. Germline V CDR1 and CDR2: SGHKS, YYEKEE (reference sequence). V was shortened by 1 base and J by 1 base, with 5 bases between the two germline ends. CDR3 protein: CASSLPAQETQYF. The CDR3 region has the DNA TGTGCCAGCAGCTTGCCCGCCCAAGAGACCCAGTACTTC.

The J gene is TRBJ2-1, the V gene TRBV7-9, with a weak D call TRBD2 (6 bases). This CDR3 is 14 amino acids long. V lost 2 bases to trimming and J lost 9 bases, with 14 bases between them. Germline V CDR1 and CDR2: SEHNR, FQNEAQ (reference sequence). The DNA for the CDR3 is TGTGCCAGCAGCTTACCAATACAGCGGGCTGAGCAGTTCTTC. Translating it yields CASSLPIQRAEQFF.

This sequence joins TRBV5-4 and TRBJ2-3, with 10 positions matching TRBD2. The CDR3 spans 14 residues. Germline CDR1 is SGHNT and CDR2 is YYREEE (reference sequence). Trimming took 5 bases from V and 6 from J; bases not matched to a gene: 6. In DNA form, the CDR3 reads TGTGCCAGCAGTAGGGCTAGCGGGAGTGATACGCAGTATTTT. Its translation is CASSRASGSDTQYF.